These 10 T cell receptor beta chains originate from one sample sequenced in a study of neurological immune-mediated disorders. From the 5' RACE reads, TCRdb called clonotypes with MiXCR, one entry per CDR3 protein. The repertoire holds 35,000 to 45,000 distinct CDR3 sequences, with 11% as singletons. Source material: CD4+ T cells from blood. The receptors were gathered from a woman aged 30 to 39 with HTLV-1-associated myelopathy (HAM/TSP).

This chain joins TRBV20-1 and TRBJ1-5, with a possible D match to TRBD1 (5 bases). Per germline, CDR1 DFQATT and CDR2 SNEGSKA (reference sequence). Deletions cut 8 bases from V and 1 base from J, with 15 bases between. CDR3 length equals 14 residues. The CDR3 spells CSSTRDVSNQPQHF. The CDR3, as DNA: TGCAGTTCCACTAGGGACGTAAGCAATCAGCCCCAGCATTTT.

This clonotype was counted ten times or more. The gene calls are TRBV10-3 and TRBJ1-2, with unresolved D. The CDR3 covers 13 residues. V lost 2 bases and J lost 2, with 6 bases in between. CDR1 and CDR2 (germline): ENHRY, SYGVKD. CDR3 nucleotide sequence: TGTGCCATCAGTGAGGAGCTCAACTATGGCTACACCTTC. It yields the protein CAISEELNYGYTF.

This clonotype was seen many times. The V and J genes are TRBV5-1 and TRBJ1-6, with D perhaps matching TRBD1 (5 bases). The CDR3 covers 16 residues. Germline V gives CDR1 SGHRS, CDR2 YFSETQ. V was clipped by 4 bases and J by 6 bases, with 17 bases between them. The CDR3 region is CASSAEGQGRNSPLHF. CDR3 DNA: TGCGCCAGCAGCGCAGAAGGGCAGGGTCGTAATTCACCCCTCCACTTT.

This clonotype came up many times. The chain has TRBV5-1 and TRBJ1-1; unclear D gene. This CDR3 has 14 residues. Trimming stripped 4 bases from V and 1 base from J, with 11 bases between. Per germline, CDR1 SGHRS and CDR2 YFSETQ. The CDR3 loop reads CASSPWTGNTEAFF. The CDR3 bases are TGCGCCAGCAGCCCATGGACGGGGAACACTGAAGCTTTCTTT.

This clonotype was found many times. V and J are TRBV20-1 and TRBJ2-7; either TRBD1 or TRBD2 may supply D (5 bases each). CDR3 size: 13 residues. V was shortened by 6 bases and J by 2 bases, with 14 bases between the two germline ends. Germline V gene sequence: CDR1 DFQATT, CDR2 SNEGSKA (reference sequence). The CDR3 here is CSADHGTTYEQYF. The DNA for the CDR3 is TGCAGTGCAGACCACGGGACGACCTACGAGCAGTACTTC.

This clonotype was detected ten times or more. The V and J genes are TRBV4-1 and TRBJ2-2; D is tentatively TRBD1 or TRBD2 (5 bases each). Trimming pared 5 bases from V and 0 bases from J, leaving 13 bases between. Germline CDR1 is MGHRA and CDR2 is YSYEKL. The length of the CDR3 is 16 residues. As DNA, the CDR3 is TGCGCCAGCAGCAGGGACGGGTTCGCGAACACCGGGGAGCTGTTTTTT. Encoded protein: CASSRDGFANTGELFF.

This clonotype was seen repeatedly, ten times or more. The V gene is TRBV24-1, the J gene TRBJ2-3; 9 positions match TRBD1. V lost 8 bases to trimming and J lost 6 bases; unmatched junction nucleotides: 5. Germline V gene lookup returns CDR1 KGHDR and CDR2 SFDVKD. CDR3 length: 13 residues. In DNA form, the CDR3 reads TGTGCCACCATGGACAGGGGTGCCGATACGCAGTATTTT. This codes for CATMDRGADTQYF.

This clonotype came up many times. The genes are TRBV5-1 and TRBJ1-1, with D possibly matching TRBD1 (5 bases). Germline CDR1 reads SGHRS; CDR2 reads YFSETQ. The CDR3 runs to 13 residues. Trimming took 1 base from V and 4 from J, leaving 8 bases between them. DNA of the CDR3: TGCGCCAGCAGCTTGTATGGGGGCACTGAAGCTTTCTTT. Translation: CASSLYGGTEAFF.

As concerns this clonotype: The conserved phenylalanine or tryptophan normally closing the CDR3 is absent here, so this likely arose from a read error. This rearrangement joins TRBV5-1 to TRBJ1-2; maybe TRBD1 (5 bases). Germline CDR1 SGHRS, CDR2 YFSETQ. This CDR3 region has 12 residues. V was shortened by 0 bases and J by 9 bases, with 9 bases between the two germline ends. CDR3 loop: CASSLAGYSYTL. The CDR3 nucleotides read TGCGCCAGCAGCTTGGCAGGGTATAGCTACACCTTA.

This clonotype was found many times. The chain couples TRBV5-5 to TRBJ2-7; 7 bases fit TRBD1. Trimming took 0 bases from V and 6 from J; bases not matched to a gene: 6. Germline V gives CDR1 SGHKS, CDR2 YYEKEE (reference sequence). The CDR3 runs 14 residues. CDR3 protein: CASSLDRGRGEQYF. For the CDR3, the DNA is TGTGCCAGCAGCTTGGACAGGGGCCGGGGCGAGCAGTACTTC.